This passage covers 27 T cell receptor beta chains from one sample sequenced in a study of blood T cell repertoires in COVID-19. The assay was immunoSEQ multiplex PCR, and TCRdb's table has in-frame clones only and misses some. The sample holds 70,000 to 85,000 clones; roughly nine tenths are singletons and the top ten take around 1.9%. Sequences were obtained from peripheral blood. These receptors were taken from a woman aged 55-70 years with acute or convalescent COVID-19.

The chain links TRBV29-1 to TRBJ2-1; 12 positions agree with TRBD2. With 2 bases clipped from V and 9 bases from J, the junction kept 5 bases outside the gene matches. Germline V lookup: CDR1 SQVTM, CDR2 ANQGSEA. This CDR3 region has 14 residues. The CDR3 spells CSVELAGGPGEQFF. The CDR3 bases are TGCAGCGTTGAACTAGCGGGAGGGCCCGGTGAGCAGTTCTTC.

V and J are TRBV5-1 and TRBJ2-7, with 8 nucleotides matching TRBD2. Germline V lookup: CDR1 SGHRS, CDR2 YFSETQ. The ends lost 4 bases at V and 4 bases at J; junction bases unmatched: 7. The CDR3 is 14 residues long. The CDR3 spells CASSTGLGEYEQYF. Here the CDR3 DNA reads TGCGCCAGCAGCACGGGACTAGGGGAGTACGAGCAGTACTTC.

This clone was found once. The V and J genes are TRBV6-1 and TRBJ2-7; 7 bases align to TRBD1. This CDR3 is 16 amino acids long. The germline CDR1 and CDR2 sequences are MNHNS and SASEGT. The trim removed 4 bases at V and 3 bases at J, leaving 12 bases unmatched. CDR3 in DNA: TGTGCCAGCAGTGCGCCACCTTCGACAGGGTACTACGAGCAGTACTTC. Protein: CASSAPPSTGYYEQYF.

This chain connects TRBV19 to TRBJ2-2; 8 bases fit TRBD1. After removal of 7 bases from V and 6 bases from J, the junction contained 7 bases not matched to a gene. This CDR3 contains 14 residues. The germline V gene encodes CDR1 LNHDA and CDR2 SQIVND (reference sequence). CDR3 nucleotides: TGTGCCAGTACCTTCCGACAGGGGCCCGGGGAGCTGTTTTTT. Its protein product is CASTFRQGPGELFF.

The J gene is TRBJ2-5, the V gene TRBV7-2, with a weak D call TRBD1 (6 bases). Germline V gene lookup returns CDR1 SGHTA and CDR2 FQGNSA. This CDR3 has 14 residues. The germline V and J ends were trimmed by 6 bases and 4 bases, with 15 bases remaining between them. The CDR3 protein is CASSYTGTLETQYF. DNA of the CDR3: TGTGCCAGCAGTTACACCGGGACATTAGAGACCCAGTACTTC.

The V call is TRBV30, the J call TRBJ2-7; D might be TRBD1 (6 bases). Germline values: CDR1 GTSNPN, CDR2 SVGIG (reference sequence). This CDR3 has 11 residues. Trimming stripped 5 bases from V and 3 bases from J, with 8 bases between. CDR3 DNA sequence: TGTGCCTGGGGACAGTACTACGAGCAGTACTTC. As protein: CAWGQYYEQYF. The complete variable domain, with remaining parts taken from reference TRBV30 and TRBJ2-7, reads SQTIHQWPATLVQPVGSPLSLECTVEGTSNPNLYWYRQAAGRGLQLLFYSVGIGQISSEVPQNLSASRPQDRQFILSSKKLLLSDSGFYLCAWGQYYEQYFGPGTRLTVT.

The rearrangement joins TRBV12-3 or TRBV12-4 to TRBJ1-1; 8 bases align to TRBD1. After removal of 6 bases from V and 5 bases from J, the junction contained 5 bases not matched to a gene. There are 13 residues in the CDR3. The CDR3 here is CASRKQGGTEAFF. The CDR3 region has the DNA TGTGCCAGCAGAAAACAGGGGGGGACTGAAGCTTTCTTT.

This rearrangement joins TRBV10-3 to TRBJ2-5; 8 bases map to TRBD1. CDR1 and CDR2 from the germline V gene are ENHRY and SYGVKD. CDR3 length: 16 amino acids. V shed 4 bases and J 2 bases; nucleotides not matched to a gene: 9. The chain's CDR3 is CAISGAQGAAQETQYF. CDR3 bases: TGTGCCATCAGTGGGGCGCAGGGGGCCGCACAAGAGACCCAGTACTTC.

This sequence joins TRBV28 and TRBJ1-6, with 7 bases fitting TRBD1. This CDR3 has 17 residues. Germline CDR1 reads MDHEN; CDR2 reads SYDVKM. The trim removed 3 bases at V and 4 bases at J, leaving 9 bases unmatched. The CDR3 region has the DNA TGTGCCAGCAGTTTGTTTGATGGGACAGCTTATAATTCACCCCTCCACTTT. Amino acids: CASSLFDGTAYNSPLHF.

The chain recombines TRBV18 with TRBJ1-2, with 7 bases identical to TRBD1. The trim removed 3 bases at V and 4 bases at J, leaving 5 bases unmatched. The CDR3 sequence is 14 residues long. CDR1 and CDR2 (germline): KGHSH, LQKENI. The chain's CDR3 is CASSPSTGTYGYTF. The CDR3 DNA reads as TGTGCCAGCTCACCCTCGACAGGGACCTATGGCTACACCTTC. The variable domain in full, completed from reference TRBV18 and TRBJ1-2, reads NAGVMQNPRHLVRRRGQEARLRCSPMKGHSHVYWYRQLPEEGLKFMVYLQKENIIDESGMPKERFSAEFPKEGPSILRIQQVVRGDSAAYFCASSPSTGTYGYTFGSGTRLTVV.

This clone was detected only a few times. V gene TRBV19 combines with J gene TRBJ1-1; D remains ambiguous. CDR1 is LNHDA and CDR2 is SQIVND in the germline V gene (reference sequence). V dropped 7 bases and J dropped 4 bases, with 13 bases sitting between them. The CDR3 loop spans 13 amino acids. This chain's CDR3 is CASTLLGSTEAFF. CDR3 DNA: TGTGCCAGTACCCTCTTGGGGAGCACTGAAGCTTTCTTT.

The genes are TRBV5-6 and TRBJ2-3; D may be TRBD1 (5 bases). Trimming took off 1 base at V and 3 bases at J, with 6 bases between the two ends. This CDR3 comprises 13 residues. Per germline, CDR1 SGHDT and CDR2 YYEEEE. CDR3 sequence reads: CASSLKGTDTQYF. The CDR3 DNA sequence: TGTGCCAGCAGCTTGAAGGGGACAGATACGCAGTATTTT.

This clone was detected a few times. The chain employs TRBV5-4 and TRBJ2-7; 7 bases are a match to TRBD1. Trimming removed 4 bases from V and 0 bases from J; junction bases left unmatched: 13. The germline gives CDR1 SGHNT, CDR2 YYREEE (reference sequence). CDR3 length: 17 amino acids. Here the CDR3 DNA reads TGTGCCAGCAGCCCCACAGGGGCCGGGCTACGCTCCTACGAGCAGTACTTC. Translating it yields CASSPTGAGLRSYEQYF.

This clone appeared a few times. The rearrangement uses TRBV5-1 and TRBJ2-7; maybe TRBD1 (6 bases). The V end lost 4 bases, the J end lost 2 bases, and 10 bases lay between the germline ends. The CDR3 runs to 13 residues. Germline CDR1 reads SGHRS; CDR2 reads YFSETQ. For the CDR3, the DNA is TGCGCCAGCAGCCGACAGGTCCCCTACGAGCAGTACTTC. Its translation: CASSRQVPYEQYF.

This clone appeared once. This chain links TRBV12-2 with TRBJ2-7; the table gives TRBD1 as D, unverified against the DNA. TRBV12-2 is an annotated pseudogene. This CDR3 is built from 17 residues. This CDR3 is CASRLKGRDSRPYEQYF. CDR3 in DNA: TGTGCAAGTCGCTTAAAAGGACGGGACAGCCGGCCCTACGAGCAGTACTTC.

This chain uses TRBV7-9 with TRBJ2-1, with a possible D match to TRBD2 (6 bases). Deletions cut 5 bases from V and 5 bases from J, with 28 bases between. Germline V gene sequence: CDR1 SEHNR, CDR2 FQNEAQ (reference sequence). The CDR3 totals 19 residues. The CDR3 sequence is CASSPPAVLAEVSNNEQFF. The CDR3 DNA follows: TGTGCCAGCAGCCCGCCGGCAGTACTAGCCGAGGTATCGAACAATGAGCAGTTCTTC.

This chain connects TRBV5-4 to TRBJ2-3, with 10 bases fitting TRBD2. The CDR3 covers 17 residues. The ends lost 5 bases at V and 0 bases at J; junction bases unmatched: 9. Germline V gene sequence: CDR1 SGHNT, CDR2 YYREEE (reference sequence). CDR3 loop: CASRRTSGPISTDTQYF. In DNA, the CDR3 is TGTGCCAGCAGGAGGACTAGCGGACCGATAAGCACAGATACGCAGTATTTT.

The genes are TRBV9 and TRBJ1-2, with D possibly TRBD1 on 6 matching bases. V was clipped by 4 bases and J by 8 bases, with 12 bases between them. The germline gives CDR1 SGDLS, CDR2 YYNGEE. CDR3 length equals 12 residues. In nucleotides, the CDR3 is TGTGCCAGCAGCCTAGCAGGGGTCGGCTACACCTTC. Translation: CASSLAGVGYTF.

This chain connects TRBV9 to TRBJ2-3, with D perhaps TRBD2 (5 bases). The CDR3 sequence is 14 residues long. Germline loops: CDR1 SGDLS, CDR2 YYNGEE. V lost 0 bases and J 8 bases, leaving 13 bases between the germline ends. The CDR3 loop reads CASSVEAAGFTQYF. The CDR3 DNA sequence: TGTGCCAGCAGCGTAGAAGCCGCGGGCTTTACGCAGTATTTT.

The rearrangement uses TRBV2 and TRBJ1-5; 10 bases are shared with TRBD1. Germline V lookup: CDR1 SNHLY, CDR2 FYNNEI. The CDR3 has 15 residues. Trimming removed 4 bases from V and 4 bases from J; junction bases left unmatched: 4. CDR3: CASSVEGQGNQPQHF. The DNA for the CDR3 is TGTGCCAGCAGTGTAGAGGGACAGGGGAATCAGCCCCAGCATTTT.

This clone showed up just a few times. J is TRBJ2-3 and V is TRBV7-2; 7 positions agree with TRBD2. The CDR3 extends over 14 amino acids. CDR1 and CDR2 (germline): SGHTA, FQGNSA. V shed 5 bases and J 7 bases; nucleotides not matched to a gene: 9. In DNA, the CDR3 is TGTGCCAGCAGCCCAGGGAGGGGAAGAAATACGCAGTATTTT. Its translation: CASSPGRGRNTQYF. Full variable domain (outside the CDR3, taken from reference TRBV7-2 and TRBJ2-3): GAGVSQSPSNKVTEKGKDVELRCDPISGHTALYWYRQSLGQGLEFLIYFQGNSAPDKSGLPSDRFSAERTGGSVSTLTIQRTQQEDSAVYLCASSPGRGRNTQYFGPGTRLTVL.

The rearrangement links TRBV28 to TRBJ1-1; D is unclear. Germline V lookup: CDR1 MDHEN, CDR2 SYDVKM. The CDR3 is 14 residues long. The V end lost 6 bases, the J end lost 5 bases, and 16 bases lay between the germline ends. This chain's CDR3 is CASSLRSRSTEAFF. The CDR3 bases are TGTGCCAGCAGCCTAAGGTCGAGGAGTACTGAAGCTTTCTTT.

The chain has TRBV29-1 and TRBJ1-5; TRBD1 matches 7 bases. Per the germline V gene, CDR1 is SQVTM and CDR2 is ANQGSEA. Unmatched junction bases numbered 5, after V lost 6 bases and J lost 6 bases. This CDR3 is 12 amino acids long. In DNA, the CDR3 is TGCAGCGTCGGACAGGAGGGTCAGCCCCAGCATTTT. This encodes CSVGQEGQPQHF.

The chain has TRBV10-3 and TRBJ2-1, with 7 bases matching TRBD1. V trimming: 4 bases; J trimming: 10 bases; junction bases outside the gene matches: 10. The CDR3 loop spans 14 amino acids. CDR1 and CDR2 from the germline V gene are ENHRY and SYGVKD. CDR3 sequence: CAISAGGGQQEQFF. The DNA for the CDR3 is TGTGCCATCAGTGCAGGGGGTGGCCAGCAGGAGCAGTTCTTC.

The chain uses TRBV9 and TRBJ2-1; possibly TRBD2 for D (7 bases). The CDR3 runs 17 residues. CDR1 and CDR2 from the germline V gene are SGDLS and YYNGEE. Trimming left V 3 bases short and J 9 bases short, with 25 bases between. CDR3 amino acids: CASSGYLQGRGTSEQFF. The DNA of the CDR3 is TGTGCCAGCAGCGGCTATCTGCAGGGGAGGGGTACAAGTGAGCAGTTCTTC.

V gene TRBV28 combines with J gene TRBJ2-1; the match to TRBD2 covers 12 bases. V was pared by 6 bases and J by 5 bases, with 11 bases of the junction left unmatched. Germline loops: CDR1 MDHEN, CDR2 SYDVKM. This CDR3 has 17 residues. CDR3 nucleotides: TGTGCCAGCAGGGGAGCTAGCGGGGGGGATAGCGACAATGAGCAGTTCTTC. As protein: CASRGASGGDSDNEQFF. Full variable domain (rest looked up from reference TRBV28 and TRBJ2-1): DVKVTQSSRYLVKRTGEKVFLECVQDMDHENMFWYRQDPGLGLRLIYFSYDVKMKEKGDIPEGYSVSREKKERFSLILESASTNQTSMYLCASRGASGGDSDNEQFFGPGTRLTVL.

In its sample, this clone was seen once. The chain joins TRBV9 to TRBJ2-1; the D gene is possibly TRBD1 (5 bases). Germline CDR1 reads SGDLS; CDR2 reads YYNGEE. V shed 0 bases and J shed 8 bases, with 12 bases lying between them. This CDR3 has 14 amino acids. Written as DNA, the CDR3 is TGTGCCAGCAGCGTAGAGGGGTTGGGCTATGAGCAGTTCTTC. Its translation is CASSVEGLGYEQFF. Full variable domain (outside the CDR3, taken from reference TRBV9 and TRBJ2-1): DSGVTQTPKHLITATGQRVTLRCSPRSGDLSVYWYQQSLDQGLQFLIQYYNGEERAKGNILERFSAQQFPDLHSELNLSSLELGDSALYFCASSVEGLGYEQFFGPGTRLTVL.